A selection of T cell receptor beta chains follows, all from one sample in a study of T-cell memory formation after mild COVID-19. Each CDR3 protein gets one entry after TCRdb re-called the 5' RACE reads with MiXCR. The table shows about 440,000 distinct CDR3 sequences, with 20% occurring only once. Material: PBMCs or a T cell subset sorted from them (not recorded which). The origin of the receptors is an adult woman who had mild COVID-19 (a few samples of this study predate the infection). Cell type and time point are not known. Both conserved end residues are part of each CDR3. D genes are given only for firm matches. Expanded clones are given a class, and other clones once, few, many or no size at all.

D gene: .; clone size: .; V gene: TRBV21-1; J gene: TRBJ1-4; CDR3 protein: CASSKAIEKLFF; CDR3 DNA: TGTGCCAGCAGCAAAGCAATAGAAAAACTGTTTTTT
D gene: .; clone size: few; V gene: TRBV7-8; J gene: TRBJ2-3; CDR3 protein: CASSLYETDTQYF; CDR3 DNA: TGTGCCAGCAGCTTATACGAGACAGATACGCAGTATTTT
D gene: .; clone size: .; V gene: TRBV6-1; J gene: TRBJ1-2; CDR3 protein: CASSERFGRTYGYTF; CDR3 DNA: TGTGCCAGCAGTGAAAGGTTCGGACGAACCTATGGCTACACCTTC
D gene: TRBD1; clone size: few; V gene: TRBV7-9; J gene: TRBJ1-1; CDR3 protein: CASSAQQGVDPEAFF; CDR3 DNA: TGTGCCAGCAGCGCTCAACAGGGGGTGGATCCTGAAGCTTTCTTT
D gene: TRBD2; clone size: .; V gene: TRBV20-1; J gene: TRBJ2-7; CDR3 protein: CSARGGGDTFYEQYF; CDR3 DNA: TGCAGTGCTAGAGGGGGAGGGGATACCTTCTACGAGCAGTACTTC
D gene: TRBD1; clone size: few; V gene: TRBV29-1; J gene: TRBJ1-1; CDR3 protein: CSGDRNMNTEAFF; CDR3 DNA: TGCAGCGGGGACAGGAACATGAACACTGAAGCTTTCTTT
D gene: .; clone size: .; V gene: TRBV25-1; J gene: TRBJ2-7; CDR3 protein: CASSEYVSQSSEQYF; CDR3 DNA: TGTGCCAGCAGTGAATACGTATCACAGTCCAGCGAGCAGTACTTC
D gene: TRBD2; clone size: .; V gene: TRBV9; J gene: TRBJ2-7; CDR3 protein: CASSVGGGRAYEQYF; CDR3 DNA: TGTGCCAGCAGCGTAGGGGGCGGGAGGGCTTACGAGCAGTACTTC
D gene: .; clone size: few; V gene: TRBV7-9; J gene: TRBJ1-1; CDR3 protein: CASSPRPNEAFF; CDR3 DNA: TGTGCCAGCAGCCCTCGACCTAATGAAGCTTTCTTT
D gene: .; clone size: few; V gene: TRBV12-3/TRBV12-4; J gene: TRBJ1-1; CDR3 protein: CASSTGTGRISFF; CDR3 DNA: TGTGCCAGCAGCACCGGGACCGGGAGAATCTCTTTCTTT
D gene: TRBD2; clone size: .; V gene: TRBV5-1; J gene: TRBJ2-7; CDR3 protein: CASSLEVAGTGEQYF; CDR3 DNA: TGCGCCAGCAGCTTGGAAGTAGCGGGGACGGGTGAGCAGTACTTC
D gene: .; clone size: many; V gene: TRBV12-3/TRBV12-4; J gene: TRBJ2-1; CDR3 protein: CASSLSSEQFF; CDR3 DNA: TGTGCCAGCAGCCTATCCAGTGAGCAGTTCTTC
D gene: .; clone size: .; V gene: TRBV7-6; J gene: TRBJ2-7; CDR3 protein: CASSLDPGASPYEQYF; CDR3 DNA: TGTGCCAGCAGCTTAGATCCAGGGGCCTCCCCCTACGAGCAGTACTTC
D gene: .; clone size: .; V gene: TRBV6-6; J gene: TRBJ1-2; CDR3 protein: CASSAGIRGYGYTF; CDR3 DNA: TGTGCCAGCAGTGCCGGGATCCGAGGCTATGGCTACACCTTC
D gene: TRBD1; clone size: .; V gene: TRBV5-1; J gene: TRBJ2-7; CDR3 protein: CASSRSRDRGHEQYF; CDR3 DNA: TGCGCCAGCAGTCGGAGCCGGGACAGGGGTCACGAGCAGTACTTC
D gene: .; clone size: few; V gene: TRBV7-6; J gene: TRBJ2-1; CDR3 protein: CASSSNDNEQFF; CDR3 DNA: TGTGCCAGCAGCTCGAATGACAATGAGCAGTTCTTC
D gene: TRBD2; clone size: .; V gene: TRBV7-9; J gene: TRBJ2-3; CDR3 protein: CASGPLGGADTQYF; CDR3 DNA: TGTGCCAGCGGCCCCCTGGGAGGGGCAGATACGCAGTATTTT
D gene: TRBD1; clone size: .; V gene: TRBV28; J gene: TRBJ2-5; CDR3 protein: CASSPGQVVQETQYF; CDR3 DNA: TGTGCCAGCAGCCCCGGACAGGTGGTCCAAGAGACCCAGTACTTC
D gene: .; clone size: .; V gene: TRBV4-2; J gene: TRBJ2-3; CDR3 protein: CASSPEGTTDTQYF; CDR3 DNA: TGTGCCAGCAGCCCCGAAGGGACCACAGATACGCAGTATTTT
D gene: TRBD1; clone size: many; V gene: TRBV5-1; J gene: TRBJ2-7; CDR3 protein: CASSPGDRLTEGYF; CDR3 DNA: TGCGCCAGCAGCCCTGGGGACAGGTTGACCGAGGGGTACTTC
D gene: .; clone size: few; V gene: TRBV24-1; J gene: TRBJ2-1; CDR3 protein: CATSDLDDNEQFF; CDR3 DNA: TGTGCCACCAGTGATTTGGACGACAATGAGCAGTTCTTC
D gene: .; clone size: few; V gene: TRBV7-9; J gene: TRBJ2-7; CDR3 protein: CASSTGDAYEQYF; CDR3 DNA: TGTGCCAGCAGCACCGGGGATGCCTACGAGCAGTACTTC
D gene: .; clone size: .; V gene: TRBV7-9; J gene: TRBJ2-2; CDR3 protein: CASSSPSTRDANTGELFF; CDR3 DNA: TGTGCCAGCAGTTCTCCCTCGACACGCGACGCGAACACCGGGGAGCTGTTTTTT
D gene: .; clone size: .; V gene: TRBV9; J gene: TRBJ2-7; CDR3 protein: CASSVREGGALKQYF; CDR3 DNA: TGTGCCAGCAGCGTACGCGAGGGGGGGGCCCTGAAGCAGTACTTC
D gene: TRBD2; clone size: once; V gene: TRBV29-1; J gene: TRBJ2-7; CDR3 protein: CSVDPGGTYEQYF; CDR3 DNA: TGCAGCGTTGACCCGGGGGGTACCTACGAGCAGTACTTC
D gene: TRBD1; clone size: few; V gene: TRBV5-1; J gene: TRBJ1-1; CDR3 protein: CASSFRGDDEAFF; CDR3 DNA: TGCGCCAGCAGCTTCAGGGGGGACGATGAAGCTTTCTTT
D gene: TRBD1; clone size: few; V gene: TRBV3-1; J gene: TRBJ1-1; CDR3 protein: CASSQGGTGLRAAFF; CDR3 DNA: TGTGCCAGCAGCCAAGGTGGGACAGGGCTACGAGCGGCTTTCTTT
D gene: TRBD2; clone size: .; V gene: TRBV7-9; J gene: TRBJ2-1; CDR3 protein: CASSLVTSGRAYNEQFF; CDR3 DNA: TGTGCCAGCAGCTTAGTGACGAGCGGGAGAGCCTACAATGAGCAGTTCTTC
D gene: .; clone size: .; V gene: TRBV5-1; J gene: TRBJ2-3; CDR3 protein: CASSFAGLDTDTQYF; CDR3 DNA: TGCGCCAGCAGCTTCGCGGGGCTCGACACAGATACGCAGTATTTT
D gene: .; clone size: .; V gene: TRBV24-1; J gene: TRBJ2-3; CDR3 protein: CATSEFGLDGSWDTQYF; CDR3 DNA: TGTGCCACCAGTGAATTCGGGCTAGACGGGAGTTGGGATACGCAGTATTTT
D gene: .; clone size: .; V gene: TRBV7-6; J gene: TRBJ2-7; CDR3 protein: CASSKSQGYEQYF; CDR3 DNA: TGTGCCAGCAGCAAATCACAGGGCTACGAGCAGTACTTC
D gene: TRBD2; clone size: few; V gene: TRBV19; J gene: TRBJ2-3; CDR3 protein: CASSMDGGALDTQYF; CDR3 DNA: TGTGCCAGTAGTATGGACGGGGGGGCCCTAGATACGCAGTATTTT
D gene: TRBD2; clone size: .; V gene: TRBV27; J gene: TRBJ2-3; CDR3 protein: CASTAGTMTDMQYF; CDR3 DNA: TGTGCCAGCACGGCCGGGACTATGACAGATATGCAGTATTTT
D gene: .; clone size: few; V gene: TRBV10-3; J gene: TRBJ2-1; CDR3 protein: CAISEDVGLKQFF; CDR3 DNA: TGTGCCATCAGTGAGGATGTAGGACTTAAGCAGTTCTTC
D gene: TRBD1; clone size: .; V gene: TRBV29-1; J gene: TRBJ1-2; CDR3 protein: CSVRTGAPSNYGYTF; CDR3 DNA: TGCAGCGTTCGAACAGGGGCCCCATCTAACTATGGCTACACCTTC
D gene: .; clone size: many; V gene: TRBV5-1; J gene: TRBJ1-5; CDR3 protein: CASSLAPGTNQPQHF; CDR3 DNA: TGCGCCAGCAGCTTGGCACCCGGGACCAATCAGCCCCAGCATTTT
D gene: TRBD1; clone size: .; V gene: TRBV7-2; J gene: TRBJ2-4; CDR3 protein: CASSWTGFIAKNIQYF; CDR3 DNA: TGTGCCAGCAGCTGGACAGGATTCATAGCCAAAAACATTCAGTACTTC
D gene: TRBD2; clone size: few; V gene: TRBV24-1; J gene: TRBJ2-3; CDR3 protein: CATAGGPTDTQYF; CDR3 DNA: TGTGCCACCGCGGGAGGACCCACAGATACGCAGTATTTT
D gene: TRBD2; clone size: few; V gene: TRBV4-2; J gene: TRBJ2-3; CDR3 protein: CASSQVIAGVVTDTQYF; CDR3 DNA: TGTGCCAGCAGCCAAGTGATAGCGGGAGTGGTAACAGATACGCAGTATTTT
D gene: .; clone size: .; V gene: TRBV29-1; J gene: TRBJ1-2; CDR3 protein: CSVESALAYGYTF; CDR3 DNA: TGCAGCGTCGAGTCGGCCCTTGCCTATGGCTACACCTTC
D gene: .; clone size: .; V gene: TRBV15; J gene: TRBJ1-1; CDR3 protein: CATSRERLNTEAFF; CDR3 DNA: TGTGCCACCAGCAGAGAACGGCTTAACACTGAAGCTTTCTTT
D gene: .; clone size: .; V gene: TRBV30; J gene: TRBJ2-7; CDR3 protein: CAWSVSFGYEQYF; CDR3 DNA: TGTGCCTGGAGTGTAAGCTTTGGGTACGAGCAGTACTTC
D gene: TRBD1; clone size: .; V gene: TRBV7-3; J gene: TRBJ2-3; CDR3 protein: CASSYRQGRTDTQYF; CDR3 DNA: TGTGCCAGCAGCTACCGACAGGGACGCACAGATACGCAGTATTTT
D gene: TRBD2; clone size: .; V gene: TRBV7-9; J gene: TRBJ2-3; CDR3 protein: CASSLGRWREGLIDTQYF; CDR3 DNA: TGTGCCAGCAGCTTAGGGCGATGGCGGGAGGGCCTAATAGATACGCAGTATTTT
D gene: .; clone size: few; V gene: TRBV29-1; J gene: TRBJ2-2; CDR3 protein: CSAMTAGELFF; CDR3 DNA: TGCAGCGCCATGACCGCGGGGGAGCTGTTTTTT
D gene: .; clone size: few; V gene: TRBV6-5; J gene: TRBJ2-7; CDR3 protein: CASRQLRASYEQYF; CDR3 DNA: TGTGCCAGCCGACAACTTAGGGCTTCCTACGAGCAGTACTTC
D gene: .; clone size: few; V gene: TRBV7-8; J gene: TRBJ2-5; CDR3 protein: CASSLETRDQETQYF; CDR3 DNA: TGTGCCAGCAGCTTAGAGACGAGAGACCAAGAGACCCAGTACTTC